The clone carrying this T cell receptor (beta chain) showed up just a few times. The antigen is unknown. This CDR3 is built from 18 residues. CDR1 and CDR2 from the germline V gene are LNHNV and YYDKDF (reference sequence). V gave up 0 bases and J gave up 5 bases, with 22 bases separating them. Sequencing was performed with immunoSEQ multiplex PCR; in TCRdb, only in-frame clones are kept and a portion is missing. The sample lists about 51,000 clones, around four fifths occurring once. Time point here: week 5, during vaccination. The content of each vaccine dose was 300 ug of mutant IDH1 20-mer peptide, and topical imiquimod accompanied it. These data come from a study of a mutant IDH1 vaccine in newly diagnosed glioma. Study as a whole: Across weeks 1, 3, 5, 7, 11, 15, 19 and 23, patients received a vaccination each time, eight in all.

The TCR sequence derives from a woman in her thirties or forties with glioma. Sequenced material: PBMCs, taken from a glioma patient whose treatment included an IDH1 peptide vaccine. This chain joins TRBV15 and TRBJ1-2; a possible D gene is TRBD1 (5 bases). CDR3 residues: CATSREGGRLAPGYGYTF. The CDR3 coding sequence is TGTGCCACCAGCAGAGAGGGGGGACGGCTCGCCCCGGGGTATGGCTACACCTTC.